This T cell receptor (beta chain) was recovered during a study of blood T cells in healthy people across ages. Findings and limits, study-wide: Diversity figures based on one million T cells were deemed too low.

In germline, CDR1 is SQVTM, CDR2 ANQGSEA. The CDR3 totals 15 residues. Trimming removed 1 base at V and 3 bases at J, with 15 bases between. On this clonotype itself: The antigen remains undetermined.

Sample-barcoded 5' priming and a J-beta primer mix drove a second PCR of roughly 7 to 11 cycles. TCRdb reprocessed the 5' RACE reads with MiXCR, giving one entry per CDR3 protein. Counted here are around 1,000,000 distinct CDR3 sequences, approximately 25% occurring once; the ten biggest clones make up approximately 0.79%. These data also formed part of another study, on T cells of mothers and their children.

Sample: blood. This chain links TRBV29-1 with TRBJ1-1; perhaps TRBD1 as D (5 bases). The receptor was isolated from a girl aged 2 to 9 in good health. The DNA of the CDR3 is TGCAGCGTTGAAGGTCTTTGGGGAGGGGACACTGAAGCTTTCTTT. Translation gives CSVEGLWGGDTEAFF.